The 17 T cell receptor beta chains reported below all come from one sample, sequenced in a study of cytomegalovirus exposure and HLA in healthy donors. The PCR used 60 Vbeta and 13 Jbeta primers. TCRdb keeps only in-frame clones here, not all; method: immunoSEQ multiplex PCR. The sample consists of 180,000 or so clones, approximately 80% of them appearing once. The sample was PBMCs. All receptors derive from a boy between 2 and 10 years old in good health and CMV-seronegative.

J is TRBJ1-4 and V is TRBV7-9, with a tentative D call TRBD1 (5 bases). This CDR3 has 15 amino acids. CDR1 and CDR2 from the germline V gene are SEHNR and FQNEAQ (reference sequence). With 1 base removed from V and 7 bases from J, the gap between germline ends came to 13 bases. The CDR3 sequence is CASSLGGGNPEKLFF. CDR3 coding DNA: TGTGCCAGCAGCTTAGGGGGGGGGAACCCTGAAAAACTGTTTTTT. The entire variable domain, with the rest obtained from reference TRBV7-9 and TRBJ1-4, is as follows: DTGVSQNPRHKITKRGQNVTFRCDPISEHNRLYWYRQTLGQGPEFLTYFQNEAQLEKSRLLSDRFSAERPKGSFSTLEIQRTEQGDSAMYLCASSLGGGNPEKLFFGSGTQLSVL.

V gene TRBV7-3 combines with J gene TRBJ2-7, with TRBD2 as a possible D gene (6 bases). Germline CDR1 and CDR2: SGHTA and FQGTGA. The CDR3 spans 16 residues. With 4 bases removed from V and 5 bases from J, the gap between germline ends came to 21 bases. The CDR3 is CASSSGVRVTKHEQYF. Here the CDR3 DNA reads TGTGCCAGCAGCTCGGGGGTCAGGGTTACTAAACACGAGCAGTACTTC.

This chain joins TRBV9 and TRBJ2-7, with D possibly TRBD2 on 6 matching bases. Germline-derived CDR1 and CDR2 are SGDLS and YYNGEE. Trimming took 3 bases from V and 7 from J, leaving 17 bases between them. There are 14 residues in the CDR3. This CDR3 reads CASSAEGQEGEQYF. The CDR3 DNA follows: TGTGCCAGCAGCGCCGAAGGGCAGGAGGGAGAGCAGTACTTC.

This clone has just one count. The V and J genes are TRBV28 and TRBJ2-2, with a tentative D call TRBD2 (6 bases). Trimming pared 9 bases from V and 5 bases from J, leaving 16 bases between. The germline CDR1 and CDR2 sequences are MDHEN and SYDVKM. The CDR3 is 14 amino acids. CDR3 sequence: CASHSLGGTGELFF. The CDR3 DNA reads TGTGCCAGTCATTCCCTTGGGGGGACCGGGGAGCTGTTTTTT.

This clone was counted a single time. The chain joins TRBV6-5 to TRBJ1-2; no definite D call. This CDR3 spans 14 amino acids. Looked up from germline, CDR1 is MNHEY and CDR2 is SVGAGI. Trimming cost V 2 bases and J 0 bases, with 7 bases left between them. The CDR3 spells CASSYRASNYGYTF. The CDR3 DNA reads TGTGCCAGCAGTTACCGAGCGTCTAACTATGGCTACACCTTC.

This chain links TRBV6-5 with TRBJ1-3; 7 bases match TRBD1. CDR1 and CDR2 from the germline V gene are MNHEY and SVGAGI. V lost 5 bases to trimming and J lost 4 bases; unmatched junction nucleotides: 8. CDR3 size: 15 residues. The CDR3 protein is CASSRTGTAGNTIYF. The CDR3, as DNA: TGTGCCAGCAGTCGGACCGGGACAGCCGGAAACACCATATATTTT.

The rearrangement uses TRBV5-5 and TRBJ1-1; D not resolved. Trimming took 0 bases from V and 0 from J, leaving 6 bases between them. The germline CDR1 and CDR2 sequences are SGHKS and YYEKEE (reference sequence). The CDR3 sequence is 14 residues long. The CDR3 sequence is CASSLGLLNTEAFF. The DNA for the CDR3 is TGTGCCAGCAGCTTGGGACTTCTGAACACTGAAGCTTTCTTT.

The chain joins TRBV7-6 to TRBJ1-5; D is ambiguous. Germline V gives CDR1 SGHVS, CDR2 FNYEAQ. Trimming removed 1 base at V and 3 bases at J, with 10 bases between. This CDR3 spans 15 amino acids. CDR3 bases: TGTGCCAGCAGCTTAGGGCCCGCATCCAATCAGCCCCAGCATTTT. Its protein product is CASSLGPASNQPQHF.

V and J are TRBV5-1 and TRBJ2-7; no definite D call. Germline CDR1 and CDR2: SGHRS and YFSETQ. Trimming shortened V by 3 bases and J by 3 bases, and 4 bases separated the two germline ends. The CDR3 has 11 residues. CDR3 in amino acids: CASSSNYEQYF. The CDR3 DNA reads TGCGCCAGCAGCTCCAACTACGAGCAGTACTTC.

The genes are TRBV5-1 and TRBJ2-7, with TRBD1 matching over 7 bases. V dropped 1 base and J dropped 6; count of bases not matched to a gene: 7. Germline V gene data show CDR1 as SGHRS and CDR2 as YFSETQ. The CDR3 spans 14 residues. CDR3 loop: CASSLSPGGGEQYF. In nucleotides, the CDR3 is TGCGCCAGCAGCTTGAGCCCAGGGGGTGGCGAGCAGTACTTC.

This chain uses TRBV2 with TRBJ1-3; 9 bases agree with TRBD1. CDR1 and CDR2 (germline): SNHLY, FYNNEI. V shed 6 bases and J 0 bases; nucleotides not matched to a gene: 6. This CDR3 is 16 amino acids long. The CDR3 DNA sequence: TGTGCCAGCAGGGACAGGGGAGTGAGCTCTGGAAACACCATATATTTT. This translates into CASRDRGVSSGNTIYF.

The chain joins TRBV11-2 to TRBJ2-5; 10 bases match TRBD2. The CDR3 consists of 15 residues. V was clipped by 6 bases and J by 5 bases; unmatched bases: 9. Germline V gene data show CDR1 as SGHAT and CDR2 as FQNNGV. The CDR3 reads CASRGIAGGRETQYF. CDR3 coding DNA: TGTGCCAGCAGGGGGATAGCGGGGGGTAGGGAGACCCAGTACTTC.

This clone appeared a few times. V usage is TRBV21-1 and J usage is TRBJ1-4; the DNA was not used to check the table's D call, TRBD1. TRBV21-1 is assigned pseudogene status. This CDR3 comprises 15 residues. The DNA for the CDR3 is TGTGCCAGCAGGTCCAACAGGGCTCTGGTTGAAAAACTGTTTTTT. Its translation: CASRSNRALVEKLFF.

The V call is TRBV29-1, the J call TRBJ2-3, with TRBD1 matching over 8 bases. CDR3 size: 14 residues. The trim removed 7 bases at V and 6 bases at J, leaving 12 bases unmatched. Germline CDR1 reads SQVTM; CDR2 reads ANQGSEA. CDR3 coding DNA: TGCAGCGCCCAGGACGGACAGGGATCGGATACGCAGTATTTT. Amino acids: CSAQDGQGSDTQYF.

This rearrangement joins TRBV4-2 to TRBJ2-1; D may be TRBD1 (6 bases). V dropped 4 bases and J dropped 8 bases, with 9 bases sitting between them. The germline gives CDR1 LGHNA, CDR2 YNFKEQ. The CDR3 spans 12 residues. CDR3 sequence reads: CASSLRTDEQFF. CDR3 DNA: TGTGCCAGCAGCCTAAGGACAGATGAGCAGTTCTTC.

The chain uses TRBV10-3 and TRBJ1-1; D possibly corresponds to TRBD1 (6 bases). The CDR3 extends over 17 amino acids. The germline CDR1 and CDR2 sequences are ENHRY and SYGVKD. Trimming cost V 3 bases and J 1 base, with 18 bases left between them. The CDR3: CAISDPWQGTQNTEAFF. Written as DNA, the CDR3 is TGTGCCATCAGTGACCCATGGCAGGGGACCCAGAACACTGAAGCTTTCTTT.

This sequence joins TRBV9 and TRBJ1-1; the D gene is possibly TRBD1 (5 bases). Trimming removed 4 bases from V and 5 bases from J, with 15 bases in between. The CDR3 consists of 14 residues. Germline CDR1 SGDLS, CDR2 YYNGEE. The CDR3: CASSPRAGRTEAFF. The CDR3 DNA follows: TGTGCCAGCAGCCCTCGGGCAGGGAGGACTGAAGCTTTCTTT.